The 4 T cell receptor beta chains presented below share a single source sample, sequenced in a study of CD8 T cells in ankylosing spondylitis. In TCRdb, the 5' RACE reads were re-called with MiXCR into one record per CDR3 protein. The table includes 200,000 to 300,000 distinct CDR3 sequences, more than 20% detected once. Sequencing was carried out using blood, either unsorted or a sorted T cell fraction (not recorded which). The source of these receptors is a male donor with ankylosing spondylitis or in good health (not recorded which).

In this sample, this clonotype turned up many times. This chain joins TRBV9 and TRBJ2-3; D is unclear. The CDR3 spans 16 residues. The germline V gene encodes CDR1 SGDLS and CDR2 YYNGEE. The V gene lost 2 bases and the J gene lost 4 bases, with 17 bases spanning the gap. CDR3 DNA sequence: TGTGCCAGCAGCGTTTGGGTCCAAGGTTCGGCAGATACGCAGTATTTT. Residues: CASSVWVQGSADTQYF.

The V gene is TRBV20-1, the J gene TRBJ1-3; possibly TRBD1 for D (5 bases). Deletions cut 4 bases from V and 0 bases from J, with 10 bases between. The CDR3 loop spans 14 amino acids. Germline CDR1 is DFQATT and CDR2 is SNEGSKA (reference sequence). The CDR3 bases are TGCAGTGCTATGGCAGGGAGCTCTGGAAACACCATATATTTT. It yields the protein CSAMAGSSGNTIYF.

CDR3 bases: TGTGCCAGCAGCTCCAGCTCCGGGACCGGGGAGCTGTTTTTT. Encoded protein: CASSSSSGTGELFF. The V call is TRBV7-7, the J call TRBJ2-2; D is unclear. Trimming cost V 4 bases and J 5 bases, with 11 bases left between them. The CDR3 covers 14 residues. Per germline, CDR1 SSHAT and CDR2 FNYEAQ (reference sequence).

This clonotype was picked up many times. The chain links TRBV12-3 or TRBV12-4 to TRBJ2-2; perhaps TRBD2 as D (7 bases). Trimming removed 5 bases at V and 3 bases at J, with 13 bases between. This CDR3 is built from 15 residues. In DNA form, the CDR3 reads TGTGCCAGCAGTCCGGGGGGCCTTTACACCGGGGAGCTGTTTTTT. It encodes CASSPGGLYTGELFF.